This TCR beta chain appears in the sequencing data of a study of blood T cells in healthy people across ages (dated by TCRdb to about 2015). Study-wide context: In model experiments, template switching captured roughly one uniquely barcoded TCR beta cDNA molecule for every two T cells. To track age-related changes in TCR beta repertoire diversity, the study relied on deep sequencing normalized with unique cDNA molecular identifiers. Donors were grouped into four age groups: young (average approximately 15 years), middle-aged (over 35), aged (around 60) and long-lived (approximately 81). Using the same blood draw, the study looked at two additional independent replicas of 1 million unique cDNA reads for two donors, one aged 18 to 30 and the other aged 80 or older. Donors of different ages were randomly distributed across sequencing lanes to avoid experimental bias.

As for this clonotype: Its antigen has not been determined. Base qualities are missing; no much larger clone stands one base away.

The library was made by 5' RACE. Sequencing used an Illumina HiSeq 2500. A second PCR of about 7 to 12 cycles was run with a J-beta primer mix and a sample-barcoded 5' primer. Each TCR beta cDNA molecule received a unique molecular identifier from a template-switch 5' adaptor carrying 12 random nucleotides. Each sample yielded at least 2.5 million CDR3-containing paired-end reads. First-strand cDNA was synthesized from all RNA with the Mint cDNA synthesis kit, primed by a TRBC-specific oligonucleotide. After uracil-DNA glycosylase treatment, a first 18-cycle PCR used universal primers M1SS and BC2_uni_R on all cDNA. In the authors' own workflow: For normalization, 1 million high-quality reads, each with a distinct molecular identifier, were randomly selected from each sample. Reads with shared molecular identifiers were discarded instead of being binned into consensus sequences. MiTCR, with a Q25 quality threshold and the strictest error-elimination algorithm, was used for CDR3 identification, clonotype clustering and error correction. A nonparametric unseen species model with Euler transformation was used to estimate lower-bound total TCR beta diversity. Through fastp at Q25 and MiXCR, TCRdb rebuilt clones from the public reads, retaining in-frame beta chains. Each entry is one CDR3 protein sequence, shown with its most common DNA and genes. TCRdb's processing, not the authors' own work, is the source of the V and J calls. This sample gives about 1.4 million distinct CDR3 sequences in total; roughly 64% of them show up just once. Over 5% of the sample is held by the ten biggest clonotypes.

Overall study results and their limits: Because profiling used bulk unsorted PBMCs, naive and antigen-experienced compartments could not be compared conclusively. Compared with the aged group, the long-lived group had more naive CD4+ T cells, fewer expanded clones and increased TCR diversity, suggesting age selection. There was a strong correlation between observed TCR beta diversity and the percentage of naive T cells measured by flow cytometry. Observed TCR beta diversity per million T cells fell roughly linearly with age, and a significant reduction was already apparent by age around 40. Estimates of total diversity based on one million sequenced T cells were considered lower bounds and underestimates. Donor CMV infection status was unknown, potentially confounding age-related changes in expanded clonotypes.

The roughly 37 donors, aged about 6 to 90 years, were systemically healthy Caucasian individuals from Russia. Ten milliliters of peripheral blood were drawn from each donor into EDTA-treated Vacutainer tubes. Ficoll-Paque density-gradient centrifugation was used to isolate PBMCs, with at least 7 million per sample. Total RNA was extracted from PBMCs with Trizol reagent, with at least 5.5 micrograms obtained per sample. For every donor, an aliquot of PBMCs went through flow cytometry to measure the percentages of naive CD45RAhigh/CD27high T cells. Trimming removed 1 base from V and 3 bases from J; the gene matches leave 5 bases unexplained. Reading the germline V gene gives CDR1 MGHRA and CDR2 YSYEKL. From cysteine to phenylalanine, the CDR3 is 17 amino acids long. CDR3 DNA is the only sequence kept; it has 51 bases, read in frame from the first base.

Recombination joined TRBV4-1 with TRBJ2-1; 11 central bases correspond to TRBD1. The clonotype was recovered from a man in his late teens or twenties in good health. The sequenced material came from blood. The DNA sequence reads TGCGCCAGCAGCCAAGGGGCGGGACAGGGGGGCTACAATGAGCAGTTCTTC. It codes for CASSQGAGQGGYNEQFF.